This T cell receptor (beta chain) derives from a study of T cell responses to AZD1222 COVID-19 vaccine. Broader study findings: Repertoire sampling occurred only after the peak T cell response. Donors skewed white British and female; clonal diversity was possibly underestimated.

Data came from immunoSEQ multiplex PCR; TCRdb stores just in-frame clones and leaves some out. The sample shows tens of thousands of clones, around 90% of them seen only once. The CDR3 consists of 12 residues. Germline CDR1 and CDR2: MDHEN and SYDVKM. Trimming stripped 3 bases from V and 6 bases from J, with 9 bases between. As regards this clone: Its antigen is undetermined.

The sequence was obtained from an adult who received the AZD1222 COVID-19 vaccine. The sequencing used peripheral blood, collected 28 days after the second AZD1222 dose. This rearrangement joins TRBV28 to TRBJ2-7; D is uncertain. CDR3 region: CASSFFSREQYF. In nucleotides, the CDR3 is TGTGCCAGCAGTTTTTTTAGTCGCGAGCAGTACTTC.